One T cell receptor (beta chain) is described in this entry. Germline CDR1 reads MGHDK; CDR2 reads SYGVNS. Trimming shortened V by 3 bases and J by 5 bases, and 8 bases separated the two germline ends. There are 14 residues in the CDR3. The sample comes from a study of blood T cell repertoires in COVID-19. Overall study context: Both acute and convalescent COVID-19 samples were obtained from the United States, Italy and Spain. PBMCs, B-cell-depleted T cells, or T cells provided the cDNA or gDNA that made up the material.

In the original analysis: Cell counts per sample came from amplifying reference gene primers. The repertoire was sequenced with immunoSEQ multiplex PCR; TCRdb's copy has only in-frame clones and lacks some. The V and J calls and clone size were taken over from that table, and D and trimming were inferred from the DNA. The sample records 40,000 to 60,000 clones, approximately 84% being singletons. The chain combines TRBV25-1 with TRBJ1-6; D remains unclear. The sample comprised peripheral blood. The receptor was isolated from a man aged 45 to 65 with active COVID-19. The CDR3 sequence is CASSDARDNSPLHF. CDR3 bases: TGTGCCAGCAGTGACGCCCGGGATAATTCACCCCTCCACTTT.